This is a list of T cell receptor beta chains from one sample in a study of PD-1 blockade in classical Hodgkin lymphoma. The data were produced by immunoSEQ multiplex PCR, yet TCRdb's version contains in-frame clones alone and is incomplete. The sample has 35,000 to 45,000 clones, 60% to 85% seen once. The sequencing used peripheral blood mononuclear cells (PBMCs), collected at baseline. These receptor sequences come from a human donor with classical Hodgkin lymphoma. Each CDR3 is given with its conserved first and last residue. The D gene is left open where the match is weak. Where a row states a size, it is once, few, many or the class of an expanded clone; other rows omit it.

>TRBJ2-1|TRBV27|-|TRBD2
CASSLRRLAGGKGNEQFF
TGTGCCAGCAGTTTAAGGCGACTAGCGGGAGGGAAGGGGAATGAGCAGTTCTTC
>TRBJ2-7|TRBV7-8|-|TRBD1
CASSLAGTGVGEQYF
TGTGCCAGCAGCTTGGCGGGGACAGGGGTGGGTGAGCAGTACTTC
>TRBJ2-1|TRBV5-6|-|-
CASSPGGYNEQFF
TGTGCCAGCAGCCCCGGGGGTTACAATGAGCAGTTCTTC
>TRBJ1-1|TRBV14|-|-
CASSVDIPAKAFF
TGTGCCAGCAGCGTAGATATCCCTGCCAAAGCTTTCTTT
>TRBJ1-3|TRBV6-1|-|-
CASSDPFGNTIYF
TGTGCCAGCAGTGACCCCTTCGGAAACACCATATATTTT
>TRBJ1-4|TRBV30|-|-
CAWSAAYNEKLFF
TGTGCCTGGTCGGCAGCCTATAATGAAAAACTGTTTTTT
>TRBJ2-7|TRBV28|-|-
CASSSGSPHEQYF
TGTGCCAGCAGTTCTGGCAGTCCCCACGAGCAGTACTTC
>TRBJ2-1|TRBV5-1|-|TRBD2
CASSLAEVLAGQLSNEQFF
TGCGCCAGCAGCTTGGCCGAGGTCCTAGCGGGACAGTTAAGCAATGAGCAGTTCTTC
>TRBJ1-1|TRBV30|-|-
CAWSRTGMNTEAFF
TGTGCCTGGAGCCGTACAGGGATGAACACTGAAGCTTTCTTT
>TRBJ2-3|TRBV7-2|once|TRBD2
CASSLRTSFSPSTQYF
TGTGCCAGCAGCCTGCGGACTAGCTTCTCCCCCAGTACGCAGTATTTT
>TRBJ2-7|TRBV5-6|-|TRBD1
CASSPGTGFYEQYF
TGTGCCAGCAGTCCCGGGACAGGGTTTTACGAGCAGTACTTC
>TRBJ2-7|TRBV29-1|many|-
CSVFGGTAYEQYF
TGCAGCGTCTTTGGGGGGACAGCCTACGAGCAGTACTTC
>TRBJ1-2|TRBV10-3|-|-
CAISDLYSGGYTF
TGTGCCATCAGTGACCTTTACTCGGGTGGCTACACCTTC
>TRBJ2-4|TRBV5-1|-|-
CASSFGQMDIQYF
TGCGCCAGCAGCTTCGGTCAGATGGACATTCAGTACTTC
>TRBJ2-5|TRBV28|-|-
CASNKAARQETQYF
TGTGCCAGCAATAAGGCTGCTCGCCAGGAGACCCAGTACTTC
>TRBJ1-4|TRBV5-1|-|-
CASSLVPGEEKLFF
TGCGCCAGCAGCTTGGTCCCAGGGGAAGAAAAACTGTTTTTT
>TRBJ2-7|TRBV7-9|-|-
CASSLQTISYEQYF
TGTGCCAGCAGCTTACAGACAATCTCCTACGAGCAGTACTTC
>TRBJ1-4|TRBV6-5|-|-
CASSYGGQSNEKLFF
TGTGCCAGCAGTTACGGTGGACAGTCTAATGAAAAACTGTTTTTT
>TRBJ1-3|TRBV5-1|-|-
CASSLLGVSGNTIYF
TGCGCCAGCAGCTTGTTAGGGGTCTCTGGAAACACCATATATTTT
>TRBJ1-4|TRBV5-5|-|TRBD1
CASSPGTGATNEKLFF
TGTGCCAGCAGCCCCGGGACAGGCGCAACTAATGAAAAACTGTTTTTT
>TRBJ2-2|TRBV21-1|-|-
CASSVSSGQGDTGELFF
TGTGCCAGCAGCGTCTCCTCTGGGCAGGGTGACACCGGGGAGCTGTTTTTT
>TRBJ2-7|TRBV6-5|-|-
CASSYSPYAEQYF
TGTGCCAGCAGTTATTCCCCCTATGCCGAGCAGTACTTC
>TRBJ2-7|TRBV20-1|-|-
CSPAQGNEQYF
TGCAGTCCAGCTCAGGGGAACGAGCAGTACTTC
>TRBJ2-1|TRBV7-9|-|-
CASSLPPDNEQFF
TGTGCCAGCAGCTTACCTCCAGACAATGAGCAGTTCTTC
>TRBJ2-1|TRBV5-1|-|TRBD1
CASSLRTGSYNEQFF
TGCGCCAGCAGCTTAAGGACAGGTTCCTACAATGAGCAGTTCTTC
>TRBJ1-2|TRBV6-1|-|-
CASSEWEGHYGYTF
TGTGCCAGCAGTGAATGGGAGGGCCACTATGGCTACACCTTC
>TRBJ1-4|TRBV27|-|TRBD1
CASRPIGTGHEKLFF
TGTGCCAGCAGGCCCATCGGGACAGGGCATGAAAAACTGTTTTTT
>TRBJ2-5|TRBV7-2|-|TRBD1
CASSLDSAGGLLVTQYF
TGTGCCAGCAGCTTAGACTCGGCAGGGGGCTTGTTGGTGACCCAGTACTTC
>TRBJ2-1|TRBV4-3|few|-
CASSQTEYNEQFF
TGCGCCAGCAGCCAAACGGAGTACAATGAGCAGTTCTTC
>TRBJ2-3|TRBV9|few|-
CASSESGFVTDTQYF
TGTGCCAGCAGCGAGTCCGGATTTGTAACAGATACGCAGTATTTT
>TRBJ1-2|TRBV19|-|TRBD1
CASRRQGGGYTF
TGTGCCAGTAGAAGACAGGGTGGAGGCTACACCTTC
>TRBJ2-7|TRBV9|medium-sized|-
CASSEGSGPYEQYF
TGTGCCAGCAGCGAGGGTAGCGGCCCCTACGAGCAGTACTTC
>TRBJ2-7|TRBV5-1|-|TRBD2
CASSTPGGDYEQYF
TGCGCCAGCAGCACCCCCGGGGGGGACTACGAGCAGTACTTC
>TRBJ2-7|TRBV13|-|TRBD2
CASSSRTSISYEQYF
TGTGCCAGCAGCTCTCGGACTAGCATCTCCTACGAGCAGTACTTC
>TRBJ2-7|TRBV6-6|-|TRBD2
CASSYSRTSGTYEQYF
TGTGCCAGCAGTTACTCCCGGACTAGCGGAACGTACGAGCAGTACTTC
>TRBJ2-7|TRBV13|-|-
CASSLGGNYEQYF
TGTGCCAGCAGCTTAGGAGGGAACTACGAGCAGTACTTC
>TRBJ2-4|TRBV5-6|-|-
CASSYGTGSNIQYF
TGTGCCAGCAGCTACGGGACGGGGAGTAACATTCAGTACTTC
>TRBJ1-5|TRBV6-5|once|-
CASSYSRYGIQPQHF
TGTGCCAGCAGTTACTCGCGGTACGGGATTCAACCCCAGCATTTT
>TRBJ2-2|TRBV7-9|-|-
CASRDIKGGTGELFF
TGTGCCAGCAGGGACATAAAGGGGGGCACCGGGGAGCTGTTTTTT
>TRBJ2-7|TRBV2|-|-
CATSGRWGEQYF
TGTGCCACCTCGGGACGATGGGGTGAGCAGTACTTC
>TRBJ2-3|TRBV15|-|-
CATSRDGIDTQYF
TGTGCCACCAGCAGAGATGGGATAGATACGCAGTATTTT
>TRBJ1-1|TRBV19|-|-
CASSRQWGVPEAFF
TGTGCCAGTAGTCGACAGTGGGGGGTGCCTGAAGCTTTCTTT
>TRBJ1-1|TRBV28|-|-
CASYPETGRGTEAFF
TGTGCCAGTTACCCGGAAACAGGGAGGGGCACTGAAGCTTTCTTT
>TRBJ2-3|TRBV7-9|-|-
CASRYRGRSTDTQYF
TGTGCCAGCAGGTACCGGGGGAGGTCCACAGATACGCAGTATTTT
>TRBJ2-7|TRBV7-9|-|TRBD2
CASSSNPIAGGPREQYF
TGTGCCAGCAGCTCCAATCCCATAGCGGGAGGGCCTCGCGAGCAGTACTTC
>TRBJ1-5|TRBV6-5|-|TRBD1
CASDGQVSNQPQHF
TGTGCCAGCGACGGACAGGTTAGCAATCAGCCCCAGCATTTT
>TRBJ2-4|TRBV7-2|-|-
CASSLGSDTNIQYF
TGTGCCAGCAGCTTAGGCAGTGACACAAACATTCAGTACTTC
>TRBJ1-1|TRBV4-1|-|TRBD1
CASSQTRGQSGSGTEAFF
TGCGCCAGCAGCCAAACCCGGGGACAGAGCGGTTCGGGTACTGAAGCTTTCTTT
>TRBJ1-2|TRBV29-1|-|-
CSVPPSDGGYGYTF
TGCAGCGTTCCCCCGAGCGATGGGGGCTATGGCTACACCTTC
>TRBJ2-7|TRBV30|once|TRBD1
CAWSTGTGDYEQYF
TGTGCCTGGAGCACCGGGACAGGGGACTACGAGCAGTACTTC
>TRBJ2-7|TRBV5-6|-|-
CASSETDYEQYF
TGTGCCAGCAGCGAAACAGACTACGAGCAGTACTTC
>TRBJ2-5|TRBV5-6|-|-
CASSPVSGLGETQYF
TGTGCCAGCAGCCCAGTCTCAGGGTTAGGGGAGACCCAGTACTTC
>TRBJ1-1|TRBV9|-|-
CASSVDVGAEAFF
TGTGCCAGCAGCGTGGATGTAGGGGCTGAAGCTTTCTTT
>TRBJ1-1|TRBV7-9|-|-
CASTLSREAFF
TGTGCCAGCACCTTAAGCAGAGAAGCTTTCTTT
>TRBJ2-1|TRBV27|-|-
CASSLSIQEQFF
TGTGCCAGCAGTTTATCGATACAGGAGCAGTTCTTC
>TRBJ1-2|TRBV30|-|-
CAWSQGRSGYTF
TGTGCCTGGAGTCAGGGGAGGTCTGGCTACACCTTC
>TRBJ2-7|TRBV7-9|-|TRBD2
CASSLFLGRGLHEQYF
TGTGCCAGCAGCTTATTTTTAGGGCGGGGGTTGCACGAGCAGTACTTC